This T cell receptor beta chain was observed in a study of OX40 agonist ivuxolimab in advanced cancers. General study points: The CD4+ and CD8+ T cells in the blood had expanded clonally by week 6 at 0.1 to 3.0 mg/kg.

As regards this clone: Antigen unknown.

Generated by immunoSEQ multiplex PCR, the TCRdb table keeps only in-frame clones and is missing some. In the table there are about 100,000 clones, 80% to 95% of which are singletons. This clonotype was sampled from an adult with an advanced solid tumor such as melanoma, head and neck, liver or kidney cancer. Specimen: CD4+ or CD8+ T cells sorted from blood, collected in a trial of the OX40 agonist ivuxolimab.

CDR3 coding DNA: TGCGCCAGCAGCCAAGAGGGTCGAACCGCGAACACCGGGGAGCTGTTTTTT. Translating gives CASSQEGRTANTGELFF. V is TRBV4-1 and J is TRBJ2-2; D not resolved. Trimming stripped 0 bases from V and 0 bases from J, with 11 bases between. CDR1 and CDR2 (germline): MGHRA, YSYEKL. The CDR3 loop spans 17 amino acids.